A single sample gave rise to the 12 T cell receptor beta chains below, sequenced in a study of PD-1 blockade in classical Hodgkin lymphoma. The repertoire was sequenced with immunoSEQ multiplex PCR; TCRdb's copy has only in-frame clones and lacks some. The sample holds just under 45,000 clones; roughly two thirds are singletons and the top ten take 2.5% to 3.5%. Time point reported: cycle 4 day 1 (C4D1), after 5 to 7 weeks of nivolumab. Every patient was affected by relapse after autologous stem cell transplantation, while exposure to brentuximab vedotin was not uniform. The sequencing used peripheral blood mononuclear cells (PBMCs), collected before the fourth cycle of nivolumab. These receptors all stem from a human donor with classical Hodgkin lymphoma.

This chain uses TRBV7-2 with TRBJ2-7; possible D gene TRBD1, 5 bases. Germline V gene sequence: CDR1 SGHTA, CDR2 FQGNSA. This CDR3 has 12 residues. The V and J ends lost 5 bases and 4 bases respectively, with 9 bases between them. This chain's CDR3 is CASSAQGYEQYF. The CDR3 coding sequence is TGTGCCAGCAGCGCTCAGGGTTACGAGCAGTACTTC.

The chain combines TRBV18 with TRBJ2-5, with D perhaps matching TRBD2 (6 bases). Germline loops: CDR1 KGHSH, CDR2 LQKENI. This CDR3 region has 15 residues. V dropped 3 bases and J dropped 1 base, with 12 bases sitting between them. The chain's CDR3 is CASSPPEGSQETQYF. CDR3 bases: TGTGCCAGCTCACCCCCGGAGGGGAGCCAAGAGACCCAGTACTTC. Supplemented by reference TRBV18 and TRBJ2-5, the full variable domain reads NAGVMQNPRHLVRRRGQEARLRCSPMKGHSHVYWYRQLPEEGLKFMVYLQKENIIDESGMPKERFSAEFPKEGPSILRIQQVVRGDSAAYFCASSPPEGSQETQYFGPGTRLLVL.

The chain employs TRBV7-2 and TRBJ1-6; D ambiguous. The V gene lost 3 bases and the J gene lost 9 bases, with 9 bases spanning the gap. Germline lookup yields CDR1 SGHTA and CDR2 FQGNSA. CDR3 size: 13 residues. The CDR3 bases are TGTGCCAGCAGCTTTACTATGATTTCACCCCTCCACTTT. This translates into CASSFTMISPLHF.

The chain carries TRBV6-5 and TRBJ2-7, with 9 nucleotides matching TRBD1. The CDR3 contains 14 residues. V lost 6 bases to trimming and J lost 2 bases; unmatched junction nucleotides: 5. Germline CDR1 MNHEY, CDR2 SVGAGI. CDR3 in DNA: TGTGCCAGCAGGGCTACAGGGGGCGCCTACGAGCAGTACTTC. Translated, it gives CASRATGGAYEQYF.

This sequence joins TRBV5-1 and TRBJ1-3; TRBD1 matches 10 bases. Germline CDR1 is SGHRS and CDR2 is YFSETQ. The CDR3 length is 17 residues. Unmatched junction bases numbered 6, after V lost 1 base and J lost 2 bases. CDR3 region: CASSLSGQGFAGNTIYF. The CDR3, as DNA: TGCGCCAGCAGCTTGTCGGGACAGGGGTTCGCTGGAAACACCATATATTTT.

The J gene is TRBJ1-2, the V gene TRBV6-5; perhaps TRBD1 as D (5 bases). Looked up from germline, CDR1 is MNHEY and CDR2 is SVGAGI. CDR3 length equals 14 residues. Trimming cost V 0 bases and J 8 bases, with 13 bases left between them. CDR3 nucleotides: TGTGCCAGCAGTTACTCGAAGGGGTGGGAAGGCTACACCTTC. It codes for CASSYSKGWEGYTF.

The chain combines TRBV29-1 with TRBJ2-7; D not certain. Deletions cut 6 bases from V and 3 bases from J, with 9 bases between. The CDR3 runs 11 residues. From germline, CDR1 is SQVTM and CDR2 ANQGSEA. The CDR3 coding sequence is TGCAGCGTCCTCGTCCTCTACGAGCAGTACTTC. Translating it yields CSVLVLYEQYF.

This rearrangement joins TRBV28 to TRBJ2-5; 12 nucleotides agree with TRBD1. CDR1 is MDHEN and CDR2 is SYDVKM in the germline V gene. The CDR3 runs to 15 residues. With 5 bases clipped from V and 4 bases from J, the junction kept 5 bases outside the gene matches. The DNA for the CDR3 is TGTGCCAGCAGTGTCGGGACAGGGGGCCGAGAGACCCAGTACTTC. It is translated as CASSVGTGGRETQYF.

The chain links TRBV4-2 to TRBJ2-7, with unresolved D. Germline assignment: CDR1 LGHNA and CDR2 YNFKEQ. Trimming took off 0 bases at V and 0 bases at J, with 12 bases between the two ends. The CDR3 is 16 residues long. The CDR3 region is CASSQEGTAASYEQYF. The DNA of the CDR3 is TGTGCCAGCAGCCAAGAGGGAACGGCGGCCTCCTACGAGCAGTACTTC.

The chain uses TRBV5-6 and TRBJ2-1; TRBD2 agrees at 11 bases. V lost 1 base and J lost 4; bases outside the gene matches: 7. Germline loops: CDR1 SGHDT, CDR2 YYEEEE. The CDR3 extends over 17 amino acids. The DNA for the CDR3 is TGTGCCAGCAGCTTGCCACGGGGACTAGCGGATTACAATGAGCAGTTCTTC. Amino acid sequence: CASSLPRGLADYNEQFF. Supplemented by reference TRBV5-6 and TRBJ2-1, the full variable domain reads DAGVTQSPTHLIKTRGQQVTLRCSPKSGHDTVSWYQQALGQGPQFIFQYYEEEERQRGNFPDRFSGHQFPNYSSELNVNALLLGDSALYLCASSLPRGLADYNEQFFGPGTRLTVL.

The chain employs TRBV10-3 and TRBJ1-5; D ambiguous. Per germline, CDR1 ENHRY and CDR2 SYGVKD. Trimming removed 0 bases at V and 7 bases at J, with 7 bases between. The length of the CDR3 is 13 residues. CDR3 nucleotide sequence: TGTGCCATCAGTGAGTCTGAGGTCCAGCCCCAGCATTTT. Translation gives CAISESEVQPQHF.

This clone was counted only a few times. The chain employs TRBV5-1 and TRBJ2-7; TRBD2 matches at 7 bases. CDR1 and CDR2 from the germline V gene are SGHRS and YFSETQ. This CDR3 has 15 amino acids. V lost 0 bases and J lost 1; bases outside the gene matches: 4. This CDR3 reads CASSLEGRASYEQYF. The CDR3 DNA sequence: TGCGCCAGCAGCTTGGAGGGGAGGGCATCCTACGAGCAGTACTTC. The full variable domain, completed using reference TRBV5-1 and TRBJ2-7, is KAGVTQTPRYLIKTRGQQVTLSCSPISGHRSVSWYQQTPGQGLQFLFEYFSETQRNKGNFPGRFSGRQFSNSRSEMNVSTLELGDSALYLCASSLEGRASYEQYFGPGTRLTVT.